The rows below give T cell receptor beta chains drawn from one sample of a study of blood T cell repertoires in COVID-19. Sequencing was performed with immunoSEQ multiplex PCR; in TCRdb, only in-frame clones are kept and a portion is missing. The sample gives about 220,000 clones, about 82% of which show up once; 2% to 3% is in the top ten. Sequenced material: peripheral blood. Source of these receptors: a woman in her 70s with COVID-19, enrolled during active disease. Both conserved end residues are part of each CDR3. D genes are given only for firm matches. Clone size, where shown, is once, few, many, or a class for clones that have expanded.

NA | 15 | TRBJ1-5 | TRBV11-2 | NA | TGTGCCAGCAGCTTAGTCCCAAACGAGGATCAGCCCCAGCATTTT | CASSLVPNEDQPQHF
TRBD1 | 13 | TRBJ1-2 | TRBV19 | once | TGTGCCAGTAGCGACAGGGCAGACTATGGCTACACCTTC | CASSDRADYGYTF
NA | 15 | TRBJ1-2 | TRBV6-5 | NA | TGTGCCAGCAGTTATGGAGGGGCCCAGGGCTATGGCTACACCTTC | CASSYGGAQGYGYTF
NA | 15 | TRBJ1-5 | TRBV3-1/TRBV3-2 | NA | TGTGCCAGCAGCCAGGCAGGGCTGAACTATCAGCCCCAGCATTTT | CASSQAGLNYQPQHF
NA | 14 | TRBJ1-6 | TRBV27 | NA | TGTGCCAGCAGTTTCTGGACAGATAATTCACCCCTCCACTTT | CASSFWTDNSPLHF
TRBD2 | 18 | TRBJ2-5 | TRBV3-1/TRBV3-2 | NA | TGTGCCAGCAGCCAACCCCTCGATCTCGGACTAGTGCGAGAGACCCAGTACTTC | CASSQPLDLGLVRETQYF
TRBD1 | 15 | TRBJ1-4 | TRBV7-8 | NA | TGTGCCAGCAGTTACAGGGACAGCCGAAATGAAAAACTGTTTTTT | CASSYRDSRNEKLFF
NA | 14 | TRBJ1-1 | TRBV5-4 | NA | TGTGCCAGCAATCTACCCGGGGGGCTTACTGAAGCTTTCTTT | CASNLPGGLTEAFF
NA | 16 | TRBJ1-6 | TRBV3-1/TRBV3-2 | NA | TGTGCCAGCAGCCAAGGACAGAGCTCCTATAATTCACCCCTCCACTTT | CASSQGQSSYNSPLHF
NA | 14 | TRBJ1-6 | TRBV2 | few | TGTGCCAGCAGGCCCGGGACAAGCAATTCACCCCTCCACTTT | CASRPGTSNSPLHF
TRBD1 | 13 | TRBJ2-2 | TRBV6-2/TRBV6-3 | NA | TGTGCCAGCAGCCGACAGGGTGCCGGGGAGCTGTTTTTT | CASSRQGAGELFF
NA | 13 | TRBJ1-1 | TRBV6-5 | NA | TGTGCCAGCACCCTCAGACAGAACACTGAAGCTTTCTTT | CASTLRQNTEAFF
NA | 16 | TRBJ1-2 | TRBV7-8 | NA | TGTGCCAGCAGCTTAGTTTTCCCGCGGAGTCCCTATGGCTACACCTTC | CASSLVFPRSPYGYTF
NA | 18 | TRBJ1-2 | TRBV7-9 | few | TGTGCCAGCAGCTTAGGTTTAGGACAGAAAAAGCAGGACTATGGCTACACCTTC | CASSLGLGQKKQDYGYTF
TRBD2 | 14 | TRBJ2-5 | TRBV29-1 | NA | TGCAGCGTCACGGGACTAGCATCCCCAGAGACCCAGTACTTC | CSVTGLASPETQYF
TRBD1 | 15 | TRBJ2-2 | TRBV5-1 | once | TGCGCCAGCAAGATTCGACAGGGGTCGGCCGGGGAGCTGTTTTTT | CASKIRQGSAGELFF
TRBD1 | 14 | TRBJ2-5 | TRBV7-7 | NA | TGTGCTAGCAGCCAAACAGGGGCCAAAGAGACCCAGTACTTC | CASSQTGAKETQYF
TRBD1 | 14 | TRBJ1-2 | TRBV6-5 | NA | TGTGCCAGCACTAAGGGGGACAGGGAGGATGGCTACACCTTC | CASTKGDREDGYTF
NA | 14 | TRBJ2-7 | TRBV3-1/TRBV3-2 | NA | TGTGCCAGCAGCCAAGGACAGGCCCGCTTGGAGCAGTACTTC | CASSQGQARLEQYF
TRBD1 | 13 | TRBJ1-2 | TRBV5-4 | NA | TGTGCCAGCAGCCTCGACAGGGTCGATGGCTACACCTTC | CASSLDRVDGYTF
NA | 14 | TRBJ1-2 | TRBV19 | once | TGTGCCAGTATGACCCATTCCCTCGCGGGGGGCTACACCTTC | CASMTHSLAGGYTF
NA | 15 | TRBJ1-5 | TRBV9 | NA | TGTGCCAGCAGCGTAGATGGTTCAGGGAATCAGCCCCAGCATTTT | CASSVDGSGNQPQHF
NA | 10 | TRBJ1-2 | TRBV6-1 | NA | TGTGCCAGCAGATCCGCGGGCTACACCTTC | CASRSAGYTF
NA | 16 | TRBJ1-6 | TRBV6-6 | NA | TGTGCCAGCAGTTACGCAGGAAGCTCCTATAATTCACCCCTCCACTTT | CASSYAGSSYNSPLHF
NA | 15 | TRBJ2-3 | TRBV7-3 | NA | TGTGCCAGCAGCCAGGTGGGGGCTCGCACAGATACGCAGTATTTT | CASSQVGARTDTQYF
NA | 14 | TRBJ1-1 | TRBV6-5 | NA | TGTGCCAGCAGGGGGGACACCTTGAACACTGAAGCTTTCTTT | CASRGDTLNTEAFF
NA | 12 | TRBJ2-1 | TRBV7-2 | NA | TGTGCCAGCAGCCTCCGGACAAATGAGCAGTTCTTC | CASSLRTNEQFF
NA | 15 | TRBJ2-7 | TRBV7-8 | NA | TGTGCCAGCAGCTTCAGGGCGACGAGCTCCTACGAGCAGTACTTC | CASSFRATSSYEQYF
NA | 15 | TRBJ2-3 | TRBV7-6 | NA | TGTGCCAGCAGCCTGATACAAGAAAGAACAGATACGCAGTATTTT | CASSLIQERTDTQYF
TRBD1 | 14 | TRBJ1-3 | TRBV5-1 | NA | TGCGCCAGCAGCATTGGACAGGGTGGAAACACCATATATTTT | CASSIGQGGNTIYF
TRBD2 | 14 | TRBJ2-7 | TRBV5-4 | few | TGTGCCAGCAGCTTGGACGGGGGGGTGAACGAGCAGTACTTC | CASSLDGGVNEQYF
NA | 12 | TRBJ1-2 | TRBV6-1 | NA | TGTGCCAGCAGTGAAAACAGGGTAGGCTACACCTTC | CASSENRVGYTF
NA | 15 | TRBJ1-2 | TRBV6-5 | NA | TGTGCCAGCAGTTACGCTGGGGGAGGGTACTATGGCTACACCTTC | CASSYAGGGYYGYTF
NA | 16 | TRBJ2-1 | TRBV27 | NA | TGTGCCAGCAGACAGACGTGGCGGGCCTCCTACAATGAGCAGTTCTTC | CASRQTWRASYNEQFF
TRBD1 | 14 | TRBJ2-1 | TRBV6-2/TRBV6-3 | NA | TGTGCCAGCAGTCCCCTATACAGGGGACAAGAGCAGTTCTTC | CASSPLYRGQEQFF
TRBD1 | 16 | TRBJ1-1 | TRBV9 | NA | TGTGCCAGCAGCGTAGCTGGAGGGGGCGCCGACACTGAAGCTTTCTTT | CASSVAGGGADTEAFF
TRBD1 | 15 | TRBJ1-1 | TRBV4-1 | NA | TGCGCCAGCAGCCGGGCCGGGACAGGAAGAACTGAAGCTTTCTTT | CASSRAGTGRTEAFF
NA | 15 | TRBJ1-5 | TRBV28 | NA | TGTGCTACGGCGGTGAGCAGGGGAAATGGGCAGCCCCAGCATTTT | CATAVSRGNGQPQHF
TRBD2 | 16 | TRBJ2-5 | TRBV9 | NA | TGTGCCAGCAGCGTAGGTAGCGGGAGGCACGGGGAGACCCAGTACTTC | CASSVGSGRHGETQYF
NA | 14 | TRBJ1-1 | TRBV7-2 | few | TGTGCCAGCAGCTTAGTGTCGGGGAACACTGAAGCTTTCTTT | CASSLVSGNTEAFF
NA | 16 | TRBJ2-7 | TRBV5-1 | NA | TGCGCCAGCAGCTTGGCACGGGTTTTCACCTCCTACGAGCAGTACTTC | CASSLARVFTSYEQYF
TRBD1 | 13 | TRBJ2-2 | TRBV4-3 | NA | TGCGCCAGCAGCCTTACAGGGGCCGGGGAGCTGTTTTTT | CASSLTGAGELFF
TRBD1 | 14 | TRBJ1-2 | TRBV18 | NA | TGTGCCAGCTCACCTGGACAGGCTGAGTATGGCTACACCTTC | CASSPGQAEYGYTF
TRBD2 | 14 | TRBJ2-1 | TRBV7-2 | NA | TGTGCCAGCAGCGGCGGGAGCATGGGATATGAGCAGTTCTTC | CASSGGSMGYEQFF